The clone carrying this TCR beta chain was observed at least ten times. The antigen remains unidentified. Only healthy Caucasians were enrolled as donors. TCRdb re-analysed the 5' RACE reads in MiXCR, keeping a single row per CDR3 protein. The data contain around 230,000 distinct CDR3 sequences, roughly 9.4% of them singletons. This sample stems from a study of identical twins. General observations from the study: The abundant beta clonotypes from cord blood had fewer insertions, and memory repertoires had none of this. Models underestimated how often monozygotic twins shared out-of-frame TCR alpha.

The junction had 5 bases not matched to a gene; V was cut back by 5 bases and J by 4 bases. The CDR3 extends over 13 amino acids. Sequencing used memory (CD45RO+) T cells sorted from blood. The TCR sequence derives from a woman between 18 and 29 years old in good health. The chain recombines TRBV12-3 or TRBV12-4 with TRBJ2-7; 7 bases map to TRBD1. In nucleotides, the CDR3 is TGTGCCAGCAGTCGGACAGGAAAATACGAGCAGTACTTC. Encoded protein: CASSRTGKYEQYF.